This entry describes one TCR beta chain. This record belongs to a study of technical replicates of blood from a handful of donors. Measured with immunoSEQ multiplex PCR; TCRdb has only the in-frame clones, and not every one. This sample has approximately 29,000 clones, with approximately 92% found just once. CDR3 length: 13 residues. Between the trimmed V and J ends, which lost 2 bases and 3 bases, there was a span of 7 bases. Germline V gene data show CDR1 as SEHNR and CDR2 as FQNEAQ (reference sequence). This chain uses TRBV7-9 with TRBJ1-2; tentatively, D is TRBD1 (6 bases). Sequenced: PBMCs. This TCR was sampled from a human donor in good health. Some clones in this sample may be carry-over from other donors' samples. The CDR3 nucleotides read TGTGCCAGCAGCTTACGGACAGACTATGGCTACACCTTC. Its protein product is CASSLRTDYGYTF.